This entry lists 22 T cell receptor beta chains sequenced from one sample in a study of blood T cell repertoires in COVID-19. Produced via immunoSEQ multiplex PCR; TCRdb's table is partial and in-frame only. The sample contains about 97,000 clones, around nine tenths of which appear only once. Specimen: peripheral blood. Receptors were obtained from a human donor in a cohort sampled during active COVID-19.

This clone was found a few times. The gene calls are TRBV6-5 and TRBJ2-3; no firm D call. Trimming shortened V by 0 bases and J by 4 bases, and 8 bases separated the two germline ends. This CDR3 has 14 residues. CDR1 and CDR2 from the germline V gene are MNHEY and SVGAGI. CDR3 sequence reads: CASSYSPEADTQYF. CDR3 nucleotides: TGTGCCAGCAGTTACTCCCCAGAGGCAGATACGCAGTATTTT.

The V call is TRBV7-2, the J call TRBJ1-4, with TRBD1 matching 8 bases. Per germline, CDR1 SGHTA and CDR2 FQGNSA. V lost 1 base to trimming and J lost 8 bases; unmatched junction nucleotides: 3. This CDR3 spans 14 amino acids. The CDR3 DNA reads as TGTGCCAGCAGCTTAGGACAGGGGACAGAAAAACTGTTTTTT. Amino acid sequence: CASSLGQGTEKLFF.

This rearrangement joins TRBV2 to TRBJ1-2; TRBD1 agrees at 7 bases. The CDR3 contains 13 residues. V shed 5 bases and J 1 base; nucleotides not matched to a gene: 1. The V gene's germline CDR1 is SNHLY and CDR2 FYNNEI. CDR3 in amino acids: CASSWDSNYGYTF. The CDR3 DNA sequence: TGTGCCAGCAGTTGGGACAGTAACTATGGCTACACCTTC.

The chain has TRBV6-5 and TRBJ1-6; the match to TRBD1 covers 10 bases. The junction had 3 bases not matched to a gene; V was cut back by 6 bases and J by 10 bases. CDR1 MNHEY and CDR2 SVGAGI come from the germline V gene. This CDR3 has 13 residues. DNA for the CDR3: TGTGCCAGCAGGACGGGACAGGGGTCACCCCTCCACTTT. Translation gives CASRTGQGSPLHF.

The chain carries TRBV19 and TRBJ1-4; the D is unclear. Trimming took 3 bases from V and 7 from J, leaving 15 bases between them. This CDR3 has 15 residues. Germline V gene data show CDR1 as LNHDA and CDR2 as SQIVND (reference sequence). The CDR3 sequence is CASSMALRLGEKLFF. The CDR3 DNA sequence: TGTGCCAGTAGTATGGCCCTCAGGCTCGGTGAAAAACTGTTTTTT.

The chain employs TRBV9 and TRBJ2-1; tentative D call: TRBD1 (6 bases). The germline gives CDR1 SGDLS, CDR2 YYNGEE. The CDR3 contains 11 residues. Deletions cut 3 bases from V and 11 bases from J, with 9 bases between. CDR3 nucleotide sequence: TGTGCCAGCAGCGAGGACAGCCAGCAGTTCTTC. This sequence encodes CASSEDSQQFF.

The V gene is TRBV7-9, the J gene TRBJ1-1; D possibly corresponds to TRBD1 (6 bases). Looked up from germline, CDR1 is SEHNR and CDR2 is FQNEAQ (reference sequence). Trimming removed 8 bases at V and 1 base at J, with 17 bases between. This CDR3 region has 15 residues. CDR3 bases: TGTGCCAGCTGGGGCAGGGGCCAGTCGAACACTGAAGCTTTCTTT. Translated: CASWGRGQSNTEAFF.

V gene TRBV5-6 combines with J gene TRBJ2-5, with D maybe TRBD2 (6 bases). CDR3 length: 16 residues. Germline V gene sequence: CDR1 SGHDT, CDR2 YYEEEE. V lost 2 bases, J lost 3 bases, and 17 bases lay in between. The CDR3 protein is CASSFLLYGRKETQYF. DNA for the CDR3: TGTGCCAGCAGCTTCCTCCTGTACGGGAGAAAAGAGACCCAGTACTTC.

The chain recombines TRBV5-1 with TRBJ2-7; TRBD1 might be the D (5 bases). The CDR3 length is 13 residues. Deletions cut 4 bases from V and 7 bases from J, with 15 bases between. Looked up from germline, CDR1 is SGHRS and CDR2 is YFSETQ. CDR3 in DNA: TGCGCCAGCAGCCCCCTTCCAGGGTTTGAGCAGTACTTC. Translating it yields CASSPLPGFEQYF.

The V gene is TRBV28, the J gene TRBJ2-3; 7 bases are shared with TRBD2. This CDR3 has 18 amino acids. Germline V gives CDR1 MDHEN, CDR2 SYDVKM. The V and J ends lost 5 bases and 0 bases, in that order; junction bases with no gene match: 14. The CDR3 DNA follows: TGTGCCAGCAGTACGTATACTAGCGCTACTTCTAGCACAGATACGCAGTATTTT. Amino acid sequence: CASSTYTSATSSTDTQYF.

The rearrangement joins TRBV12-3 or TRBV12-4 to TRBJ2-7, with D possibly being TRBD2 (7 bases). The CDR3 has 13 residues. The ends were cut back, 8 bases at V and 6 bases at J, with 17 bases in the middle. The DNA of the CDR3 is TGTGCCAGCGGGAGGGCAGGGGCAGGCGAGCAGTACTTC. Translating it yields CASGRAGAGEQYF.

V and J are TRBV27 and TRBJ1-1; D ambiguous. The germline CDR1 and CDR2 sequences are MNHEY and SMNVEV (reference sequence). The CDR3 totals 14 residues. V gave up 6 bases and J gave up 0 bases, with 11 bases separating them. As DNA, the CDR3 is TGTGCCAGCAGACGAGACACGGTGAACACTGAAGCTTTCTTT. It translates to CASRRDTVNTEAFF.

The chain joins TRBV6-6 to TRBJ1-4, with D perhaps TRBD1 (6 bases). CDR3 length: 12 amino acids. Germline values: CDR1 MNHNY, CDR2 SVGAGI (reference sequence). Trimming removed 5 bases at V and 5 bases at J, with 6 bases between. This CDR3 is CASSQGNEKLFF. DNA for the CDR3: TGTGCCAGCAGTCAGGGGAATGAAAAACTGTTTTTT.

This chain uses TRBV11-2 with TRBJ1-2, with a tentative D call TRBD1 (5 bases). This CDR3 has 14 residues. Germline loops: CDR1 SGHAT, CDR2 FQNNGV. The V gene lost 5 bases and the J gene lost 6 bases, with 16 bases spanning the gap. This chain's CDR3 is CASSLRRRGHGYTF. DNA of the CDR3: TGTGCCAGCAGCCTTAGGCGGAGGGGCCATGGCTACACCTTC.

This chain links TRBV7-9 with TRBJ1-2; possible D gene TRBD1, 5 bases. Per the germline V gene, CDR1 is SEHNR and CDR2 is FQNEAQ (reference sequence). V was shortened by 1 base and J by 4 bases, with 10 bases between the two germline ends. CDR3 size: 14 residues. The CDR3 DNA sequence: TGTGCCAGCAGCTTAGGGTCCCAGGGCTATGGCTACACCTTC. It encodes CASSLGSQGYGYTF.

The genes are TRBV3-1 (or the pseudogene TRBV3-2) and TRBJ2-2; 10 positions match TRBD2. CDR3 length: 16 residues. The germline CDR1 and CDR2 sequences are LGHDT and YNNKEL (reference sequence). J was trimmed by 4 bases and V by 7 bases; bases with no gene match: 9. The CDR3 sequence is CASIQGLATTTGELFF. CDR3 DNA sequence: TGTGCCAGCATCCAGGGACTAGCGACAACCACCGGGGAGCTGTTTTTT.

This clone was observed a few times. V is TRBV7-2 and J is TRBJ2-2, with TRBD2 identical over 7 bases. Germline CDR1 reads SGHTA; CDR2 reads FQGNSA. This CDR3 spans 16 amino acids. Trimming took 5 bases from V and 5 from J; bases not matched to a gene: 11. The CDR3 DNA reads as TGTGCCAGCAGCCATACTAGCGTCCAAGGGACCGGGGAGCTGTTTTTT. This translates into CASSHTSVQGTGELFF. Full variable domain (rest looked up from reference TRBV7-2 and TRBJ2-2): GAGVSQSPSNKVTEKGKDVELRCDPISGHTALYWYRQSLGQGLEFLIYFQGNSAPDKSGLPSDRFSAERTGGSVSTLTIQRTQQEDSAVYLCASSHTSVQGTGELFFGEGSRLTVL.

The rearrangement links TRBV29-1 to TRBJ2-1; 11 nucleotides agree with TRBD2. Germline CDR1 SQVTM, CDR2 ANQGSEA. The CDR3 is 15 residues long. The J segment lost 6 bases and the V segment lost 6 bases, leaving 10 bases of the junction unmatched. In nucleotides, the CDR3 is TGCAGCGTAGACTTAGCGGGAGGGCTGGTCAATGAGCAGTTCTTC. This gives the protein CSVDLAGGLVNEQFF.

Here the CDR3 reads CASSQGTGEYGYTF. CDR3 DNA: TGTGCCAGCAGCCAAGGGACAGGGGAGTATGGCTACACCTTC. The chain has TRBV3-1 (or the pseudogene TRBV3-2) and TRBJ1-2; 9 bases are shared with TRBD1. Germline assignment: CDR1 LGHDT and CDR2 YNNKEL (reference sequence). V gave up 1 base and J gave up 5 bases; unmatched junction bases: 2. The CDR3 has 14 residues.

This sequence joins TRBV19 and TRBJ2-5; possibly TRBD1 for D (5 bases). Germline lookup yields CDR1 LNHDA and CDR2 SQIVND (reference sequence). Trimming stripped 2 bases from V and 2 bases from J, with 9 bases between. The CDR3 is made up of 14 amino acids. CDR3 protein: CASSIQGVQETQYF. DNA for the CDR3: TGTGCCAGTAGTATACAGGGTGTACAAGAGACCCAGTACTTC.

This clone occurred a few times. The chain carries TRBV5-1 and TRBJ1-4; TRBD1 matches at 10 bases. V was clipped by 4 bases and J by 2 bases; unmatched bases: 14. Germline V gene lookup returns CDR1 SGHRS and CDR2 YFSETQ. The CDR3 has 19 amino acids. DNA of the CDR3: TGCGCCAGCAGCCCTAGACCGGGACAGGGGTTCACTACTAATGAAAAACTGTTTTTT. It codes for CASSPRPGQGFTTNEKLFF.

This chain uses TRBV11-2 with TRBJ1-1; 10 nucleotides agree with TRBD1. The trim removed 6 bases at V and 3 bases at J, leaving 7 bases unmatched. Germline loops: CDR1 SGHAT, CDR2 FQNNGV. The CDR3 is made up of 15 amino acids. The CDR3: CASSLRTGGYTEAFF. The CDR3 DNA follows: TGTGCCAGCAGTCTCAGGACAGGGGGATACACTGAAGCTTTCTTT.